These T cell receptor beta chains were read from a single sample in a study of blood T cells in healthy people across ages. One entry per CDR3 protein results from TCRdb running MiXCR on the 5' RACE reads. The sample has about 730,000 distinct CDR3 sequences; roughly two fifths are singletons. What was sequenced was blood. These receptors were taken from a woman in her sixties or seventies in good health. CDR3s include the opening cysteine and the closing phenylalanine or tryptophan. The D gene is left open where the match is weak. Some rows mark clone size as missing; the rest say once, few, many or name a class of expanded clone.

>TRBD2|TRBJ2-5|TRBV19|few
TGTGCCACCACGGGACTAGCGGGTGGAGGAGGAGAGACCCAGTACTTC
CATTGLAGGGGETQYF
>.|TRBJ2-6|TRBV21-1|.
TGTGCCAGCAGCAAAAGGGTTGGACGGATACTTTCTGGGGCCAACGTCCTGACTTTC
CASSKRVGRILSGANVLTF
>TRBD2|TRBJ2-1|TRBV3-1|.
TGTGCCAGCAGCCAAGTGCCAGCGGGGGGCGGGGAGCAGTTCTTC
CASSQVPAGGGEQFF
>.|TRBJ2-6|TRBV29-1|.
TGCAGCGTAACAGGCCGCTCTGGGGCCAACGTCCTGACTTTC
CSVTGRSGANVLTF
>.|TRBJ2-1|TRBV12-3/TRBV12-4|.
TGTGCCAGCAGGTGGGGGGACAGCTACAATGAGCAGTTCTTC
CASRWGDSYNEQFF
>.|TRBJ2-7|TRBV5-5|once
TGTACCAGCAGCTTGTTTCTAGACCCATACGAGCAGTACTTC
CTSSLFLDPYEQYF
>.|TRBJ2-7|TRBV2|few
TGTGCCAGCAGTGAAGCGCTTCGGTCCCGGCCCCTTTACGAGCAGTACTTC
CASSEALRSRPLYEQYF
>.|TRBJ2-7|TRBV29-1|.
TGCAGCGTTGGGGTGGGTGGGACTGGCAGCTTCTACAATGAGCAGTACTTC
CSVGVGGTGSFYNEQYF
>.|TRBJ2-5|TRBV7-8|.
TGTGCCAGTACCACGGCCGGGGAGCAGTACTTC
CASTTAGEQYF
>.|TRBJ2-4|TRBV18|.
TGTGCCGGCTCTAGCTCCCTCTACAATGAGCAGTACTTC
CAGSSSLYNEQYF
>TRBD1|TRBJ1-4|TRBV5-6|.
TGTGCCAGCAGCTTGGTGGGACAGGGGGATGAAAAACTGTTTTTT
CASSLVGQGDEKLFF
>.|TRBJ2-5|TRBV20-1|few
TGCAGTGCTAGAGATCCGGGGGACCAAGAGACCCAGTACTTC
CSARDPGDQETQYF
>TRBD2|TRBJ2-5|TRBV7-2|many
TGTGCCAGCAGCTTCTCCGGGGGGGCCTTAAGAAAGACCCAGTACTTC
CASSFSGGALRKTQYF
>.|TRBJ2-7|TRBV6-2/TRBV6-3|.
TGTGCCAGCAGCCTCTTAAGGAATGAGCAGTACTTC
CASSLLRNEQYF
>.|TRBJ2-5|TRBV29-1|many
TGCAGCGCTGCCTCAGGGGTGGAGACCCAGTACTTC
CSAASGVETQYF
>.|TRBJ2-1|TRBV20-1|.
TGCAGTGCCTCTAAGACCCTTTCCTACAATGAGCAGTTCTTC
CSASKTLSYNEQFF
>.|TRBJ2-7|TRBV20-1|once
TGCAGTGCTAGGGGACACCCGATGTACGAGCAGTACTTC
CSARGHPMYEQYF
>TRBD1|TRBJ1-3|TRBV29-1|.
TGCAGCGCACAGGGGGCGGGTGGAAACACCATATATTTT
CSAQGAGGNTIYF
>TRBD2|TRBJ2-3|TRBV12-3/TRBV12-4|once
TGTGCCAGCAGACGTCTCGGGGGGAGATCTAGCACAGATACGCAGTATTTT
CASRRLGGRSSTDTQYF
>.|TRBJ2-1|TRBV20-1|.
TGCAGTGCTAGTCCCGGGGGCAGCGTCAATGAGCAGTTCTTC
CSASPGGSVNEQFF